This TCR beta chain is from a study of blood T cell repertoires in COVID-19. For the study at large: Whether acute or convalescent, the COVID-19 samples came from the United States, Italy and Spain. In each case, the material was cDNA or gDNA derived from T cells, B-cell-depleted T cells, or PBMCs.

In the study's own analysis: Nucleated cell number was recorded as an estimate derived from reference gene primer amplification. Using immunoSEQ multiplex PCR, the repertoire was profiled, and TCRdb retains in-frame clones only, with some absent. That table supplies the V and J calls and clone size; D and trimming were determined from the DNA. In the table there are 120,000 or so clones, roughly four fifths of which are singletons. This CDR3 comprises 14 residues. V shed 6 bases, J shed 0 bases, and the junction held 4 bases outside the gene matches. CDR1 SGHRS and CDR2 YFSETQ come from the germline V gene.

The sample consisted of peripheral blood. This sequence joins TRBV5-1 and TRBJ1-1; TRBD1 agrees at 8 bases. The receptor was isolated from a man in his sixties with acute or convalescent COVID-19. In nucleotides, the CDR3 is TGCGCCAGCACCATACAGGGGGTGAACACTGAAGCTTTCTTT. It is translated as CASTIQGVNTEAFF.